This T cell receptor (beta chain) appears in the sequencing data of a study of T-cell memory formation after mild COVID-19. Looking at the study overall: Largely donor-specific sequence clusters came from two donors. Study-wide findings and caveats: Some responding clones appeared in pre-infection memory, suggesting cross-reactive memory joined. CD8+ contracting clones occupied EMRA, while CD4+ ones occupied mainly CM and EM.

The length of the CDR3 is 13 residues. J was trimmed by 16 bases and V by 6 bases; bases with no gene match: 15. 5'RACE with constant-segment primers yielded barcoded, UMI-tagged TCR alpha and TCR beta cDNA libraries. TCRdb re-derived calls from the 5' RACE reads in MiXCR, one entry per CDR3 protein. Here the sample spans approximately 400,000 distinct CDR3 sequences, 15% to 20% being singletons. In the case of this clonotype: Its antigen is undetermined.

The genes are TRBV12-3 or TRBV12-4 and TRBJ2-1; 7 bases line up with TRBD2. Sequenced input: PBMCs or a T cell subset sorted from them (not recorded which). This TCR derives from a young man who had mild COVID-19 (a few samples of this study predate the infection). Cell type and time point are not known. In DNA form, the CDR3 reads TGTGCCAGCAGCTCGAGTAGCGGGTCGGACGTATTCTTC. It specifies CASSSSSGSDVFF.